The rows below give T cell receptor beta chains drawn from one sample of a study of PD-L1 blockade in urothelial cancer. Sequenced by immunoSEQ multiplex PCR; TCRdb stores in-frame clones only, minus some. The table lists about 50,000 clones, 88% of them singletons. The starting material was PBMCs, obtained around atezolizumab (anti-PD-L1) treatment. These receptor sequences come from a man aged 55 to 69 with urothelial cancer. Both conserved end residues are part of each CDR3. A D gene is named only where the DNA matches it firmly. A row's size may be missing; if present it is once, few, many or a size class.

abundance: .
v_gene: TRBV18
j_gene: TRBJ2-5
d_gene: TRBD2
CDR3aa: CASSLSGRLQETQYF
CDR3nt: TGTGCCAGCTCACTTAGCGGGAGGCTCCAAGAGACCCAGTACTTC

abundance: once
v_gene: TRBV2
j_gene: TRBJ2-5
d_gene: .
CDR3aa: CASTGRSQETQYF
CDR3nt: TGTGCCAGCACTGGGCGCAGCCAAGAGACCCAGTACTTC

abundance: .
v_gene: TRBV6-5
j_gene: TRBJ2-3
d_gene: TRBD2
CDR3aa: CASRSSGRAQTPQYF
CDR3nt: TGTGCCAGCAGGTCTAGCGGGAGGGCCCAGACTCCGCAGTATTTT

abundance: once
v_gene: TRBV18
j_gene: TRBJ2-2
d_gene: .
CDR3aa: CASSPSPGAGELFF
CDR3nt: TGTGCCAGCTCACCATCTCCAGGGGCCGGGGAGCTGTTTTTT

abundance: .
v_gene: TRBV7-2
j_gene: TRBJ1-2
d_gene: .
CDR3aa: CASSLARGKDGYTF
CDR3nt: TGTGCCAGCAGCTTAGCCAGGGGAAAGGATGGCTACACCTTC

abundance: .
v_gene: TRBV6-5
j_gene: TRBJ2-7
d_gene: TRBD2
CDR3aa: CASSRLAGEAYEQYF
CDR3nt: TGTGCCAGCAGCCGTCTAGCGGGTGAAGCCTACGAGCAGTACTTC

abundance: .
v_gene: TRBV6-1
j_gene: TRBJ2-1
d_gene: TRBD2
CDR3aa: CASSERLAGLINEQFF
CDR3nt: TGTGCCAGCAGTGAACGGCTAGCGGGCTTGATCAATGAGCAGTTCTTC

abundance: .
v_gene: TRBV6-5
j_gene: TRBJ1-1
d_gene: .
CDR3aa: CASSFYSGSRNTEAFF
CDR3nt: TGTGCCAGCAGTTTTTACAGTGGCAGTAGAAACACTGAAGCTTTCTTT

abundance: .
v_gene: TRBV6-5
j_gene: TRBJ1-3
d_gene: .
CDR3aa: CASSTGQQMGNTIYF
CDR3nt: TGTGCCAGCAGTACTGGACAACAAATGGGAAACACCATATATTTT

abundance: .
v_gene: TRBV15
j_gene: TRBJ1-5
d_gene: .
CDR3aa: CATSRDYSNQPQHF
CDR3nt: TGTGCCACCAGCAGAGATTATAGCAATCAGCCCCAGCATTTT

abundance: .
v_gene: TRBV6-5
j_gene: TRBJ1-2
d_gene: .
CDR3aa: CASSYLSRGNGYTF
CDR3nt: TGTGCCAGCAGTTACTTGAGTCGAGGGAACGGCTACACCTTC

abundance: .
v_gene: TRBV5-4
j_gene: TRBJ2-5
d_gene: .
CDR3aa: CASSLRTDQETQYF
CDR3nt: TGTGCCAGCAGCTTGCGGACAGACCAAGAGACCCAGTACTTC

abundance: .
v_gene: TRBV30
j_gene: TRBJ1-2
d_gene: .
CDR3aa: CAWAPGNYGYTF
CDR3nt: TGTGCCTGGGCTCCGGGAAACTATGGCTACACCTTC

abundance: .
v_gene: TRBV28
j_gene: TRBJ1-5
d_gene: TRBD1
CDR3aa: CASRFDRAINNQPQHF
CDR3nt: TGTGCCAGCAGATTCGACAGGGCTATTAACAATCAGCCCCAGCATTTT

abundance: once
v_gene: TRBV10-3
j_gene: TRBJ2-2
d_gene: TRBD2
CDR3aa: CAIKEPGGNTGELFF
CDR3nt: TGTGCCATCAAAGAGCCGGGGGGGAACACCGGGGAGCTGTTTTTT

abundance: .
v_gene: TRBV2
j_gene: TRBJ2-7
d_gene: TRBD1
CDR3aa: CASSRQGYEQYF
CDR3nt: TGTGCCAGCAGCCGACAGGGCTACGAGCAGTACTTC

abundance: .
v_gene: TRBV6-1
j_gene: TRBJ2-7
d_gene: .
CDR3aa: CASRPGVSYEQYF
CDR3nt: TGTGCCAGCAGACCCGGTGTCTCCTACGAGCAGTACTTC